This T cell receptor (beta chain) was observed in a study of cytomegalovirus exposure and HLA in healthy donors. This clone was seen a few times. The antigen is unknown. With 60 Vbeta and 13 Jbeta primers, the PCR was carried out. TCRdb's copy holds only in-frame clones and misses some; the assay was immunoSEQ multiplex PCR. Among over 100,000 clones listed, 70% to 80% were seen once. The CDR3 is 14 residues long. J gave up 10 bases and V 3 bases, and 10 bases lay outside the gene matches. Germline assignment: CDR1 SGHDN and CDR2 FVKESK. The study's findings and limits: In all likelihood, a cluster of highly shared sequence variants was a sequencing artifact.

The rearrangement uses TRBV14 and TRBJ2-7; TRBD2 aligns across 9 bases. The TCR sequence derives from a female donor in good health and CMV-seropositive. The sample taken for sequencing was PBMCs. This CDR3 reads CASSQSGRSPSQYF. In nucleotides, the CDR3 is TGTGCCAGCAGCCAGAGCGGGAGGTCTCCCAGTCAGTACTTC.